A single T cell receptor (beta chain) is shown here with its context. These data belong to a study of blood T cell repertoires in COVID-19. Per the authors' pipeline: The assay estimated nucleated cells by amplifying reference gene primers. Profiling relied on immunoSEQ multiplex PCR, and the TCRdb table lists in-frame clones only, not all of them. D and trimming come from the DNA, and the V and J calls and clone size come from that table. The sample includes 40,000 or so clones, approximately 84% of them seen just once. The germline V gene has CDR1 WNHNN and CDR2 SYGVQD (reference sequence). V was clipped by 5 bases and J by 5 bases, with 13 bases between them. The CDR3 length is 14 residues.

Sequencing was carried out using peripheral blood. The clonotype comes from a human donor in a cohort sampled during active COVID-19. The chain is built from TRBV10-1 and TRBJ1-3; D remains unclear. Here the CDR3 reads CASSRGGGRNTIYF. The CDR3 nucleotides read TGCGCCAGCAGTCGGGGAGGCGGCAGAAACACCATATATTTT.